Presented here are 5 T cell receptor beta chains from one specimen sequenced in a study of CD8 T cells in ankylosing spondylitis. General study results and limits: What appeared characteristic of ankylosing spondylitis blood was a TCR beta motif of fewer than ten highly homologous variants.

MiXCR, run by TCRdb on the 5' RACE reads, gives a single entry per CDR3 protein. The sample includes just under 550,000 distinct CDR3 sequences, roughly 12% of them seen just once. Antigens for these TCRs are unknown. The source material was blood, either unsorted or a sorted T cell fraction (not recorded which). These receptor sequences come from a male donor with ankylosing spondylitis.

V is TRBV5-5 and J is TRBJ2-7, with a weak D call TRBD2 (5 bases). Germline V CDR1 and CDR2: SGHKS, YYEKEE (reference sequence). Trimming took 4 bases from V and 3 from J, leaving 14 bases between them. The CDR3 runs to 14 residues. In DNA, the CDR3 is TGTGCCAGCAGCATTGCCACCGGGGTCTACGAGCAGTACTTC. This codes for CASSIATGVYEQYF.

In its sample, this clonotype was seen many times. The chain carries TRBV5-1 and TRBJ2-1; 7 bases map to TRBD2. The CDR3 has 12 amino acids. Germline lookup yields CDR1 SGHRS and CDR2 YFSETQ. J was trimmed by 9 bases and V by 1 base; bases with no gene match: 1. CDR3 DNA sequence: TGCGCCAGCAGCTTGAGACTAGCTGAGCAGTTCTTC. Encoded protein: CASSLRLAEQFF.

The V call is TRBV3-1, the J call TRBJ1-3; 7 positions match TRBD1. V shed 3 bases and J 2 bases; nucleotides not matched to a gene: 7. The CDR3 runs to 16 residues. Germline V gene data show CDR1 as LGHDT and CDR2 as YNNKEL (reference sequence). The CDR3 here is CASSQRPTGAGNTIYF. CDR3 coding DNA: TGTGCCAGCAGCCAGAGGCCTACAGGGGCTGGAAACACCATATATTTT.

This sequence joins TRBV10-3 and TRBJ1-2; no reliable D call. The CDR3 length is 14 residues. V lost 0 bases, J lost 3 bases, and 8 bases lay in between. Per the germline V gene, CDR1 is ENHRY and CDR2 is SYGVKD. The CDR3: CAISESTDYYGYTF. In DNA form, the CDR3 reads TGTGCCATCAGTGAGTCGACTGATTACTATGGCTACACCTTC.

This chain uses TRBV3-1 with TRBJ2-2; 11 positions match TRBD2. V lost 4 bases to trimming and J lost 3 bases; unmatched junction nucleotides: 4. CDR3 length: 16 amino acids. Germline CDR1 reads LGHDT; CDR2 reads YNNKEL (reference sequence). The CDR3 nucleotides read TGTGCCAGCAGCCTACTAGCGGGAGTTCACACCGGGGAGCTGTTTTTT. It encodes CASSLLAGVHTGELFF.